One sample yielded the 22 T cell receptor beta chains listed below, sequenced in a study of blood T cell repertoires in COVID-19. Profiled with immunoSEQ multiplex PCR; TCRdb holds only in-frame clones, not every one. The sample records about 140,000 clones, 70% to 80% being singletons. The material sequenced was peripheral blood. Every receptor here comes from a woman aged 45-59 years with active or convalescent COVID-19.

In DNA form, the CDR3 reads TGTGCCAGCAGCGTAGGGACAGCTGGAAACACCATATATTTT. Translating it yields CASSVGTAGNTIYF. V is TRBV9 and J is TRBJ1-3; perhaps TRBD1 as D (6 bases). This CDR3 has 14 amino acids. Trimming cost V 0 bases and J 2 bases, with 6 bases left between them. Germline V CDR1 and CDR2: SGDLS, YYNGEE.

The CDR3 loop reads CASRLLSGGANEQFF. CDR3 DNA: TGTGCCAGTAGATTGTTGAGCGGGGGGGCAAATGAGCAGTTCTTC. The chain couples TRBV19 to TRBJ2-1; TRBD2 matches 10 bases. The germline gives CDR1 LNHDA, CDR2 SQIVND (reference sequence). With 6 bases clipped from V and 7 bases from J, the junction kept 9 bases outside the gene matches. The CDR3 totals 15 residues.

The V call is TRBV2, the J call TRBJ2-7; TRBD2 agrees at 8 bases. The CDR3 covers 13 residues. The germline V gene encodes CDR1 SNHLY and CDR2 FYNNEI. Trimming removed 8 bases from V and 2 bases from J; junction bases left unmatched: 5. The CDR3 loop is CASYGLAAYEQYF. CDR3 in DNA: TGTGCCAGCTACGGACTAGCAGCCTACGAGCAGTACTTC.

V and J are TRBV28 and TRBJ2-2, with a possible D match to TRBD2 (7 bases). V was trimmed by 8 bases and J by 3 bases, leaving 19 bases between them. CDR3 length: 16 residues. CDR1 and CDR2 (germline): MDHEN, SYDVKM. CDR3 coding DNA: TGTGCCAGCGAGACAGGCCGCGCGGGAGACACCGGGGAGCTGTTTTTT. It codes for CASETGRAGDTGELFF.

The CDR3 region has the DNA TGTGCCAGCAGCCTTGGGGCAAGTGGGGACTTAATGGAAGCTTTCTTT. Its protein is CASSLGASGDLMEAFF. The chain combines TRBV14 with TRBJ1-1; TRBD1 might be the D (5 bases). This CDR3 has 16 amino acids. Trimming removed 4 bases from V and 8 bases from J, with 23 bases in between. Looked up from germline, CDR1 is SGHDN and CDR2 is FVKESK.

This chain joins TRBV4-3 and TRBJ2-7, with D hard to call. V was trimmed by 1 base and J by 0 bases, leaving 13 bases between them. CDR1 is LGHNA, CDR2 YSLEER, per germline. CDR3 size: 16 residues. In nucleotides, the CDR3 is TGCGCCAGCAGCCAAGGAGCCATCTCGAGCTCCTACGAGCAGTACTTC. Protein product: CASSQGAISSSYEQYF.

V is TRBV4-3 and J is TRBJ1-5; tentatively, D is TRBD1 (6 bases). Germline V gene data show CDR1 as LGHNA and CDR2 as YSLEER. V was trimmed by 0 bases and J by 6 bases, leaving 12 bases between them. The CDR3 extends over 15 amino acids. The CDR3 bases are TGCGCCAGCAGCCAAGATAGGCAGGGGATTCAGCCCCAGCATTTT. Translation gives CASSQDRQGIQPQHF.

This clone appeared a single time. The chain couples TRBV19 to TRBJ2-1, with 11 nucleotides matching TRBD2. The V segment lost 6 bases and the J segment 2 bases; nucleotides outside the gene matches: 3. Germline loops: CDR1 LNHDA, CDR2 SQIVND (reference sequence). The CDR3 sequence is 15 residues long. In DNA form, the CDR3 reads TGTGCCAGTAGGACACTAGCGGGGGCCTACAATGAGCAGTTCTTC. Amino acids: CASRTLAGAYNEQFF.

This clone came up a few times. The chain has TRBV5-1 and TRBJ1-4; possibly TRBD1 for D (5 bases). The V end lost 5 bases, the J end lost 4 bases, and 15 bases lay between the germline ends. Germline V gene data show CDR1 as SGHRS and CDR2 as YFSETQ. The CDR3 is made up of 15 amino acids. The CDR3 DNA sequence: TGCGCCAGCAGAGGACGGGGGTTCGGTAATGAAAAACTGTTTTTT. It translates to CASRGRGFGNEKLFF.

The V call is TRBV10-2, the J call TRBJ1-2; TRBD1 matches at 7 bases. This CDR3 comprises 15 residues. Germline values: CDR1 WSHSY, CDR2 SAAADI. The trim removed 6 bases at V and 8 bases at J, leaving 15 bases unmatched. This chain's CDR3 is CASSELPRTGRGYTF. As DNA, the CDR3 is TGCGCCAGCAGCGAGCTACCAAGGACAGGTCGAGGCTACACCTTC.

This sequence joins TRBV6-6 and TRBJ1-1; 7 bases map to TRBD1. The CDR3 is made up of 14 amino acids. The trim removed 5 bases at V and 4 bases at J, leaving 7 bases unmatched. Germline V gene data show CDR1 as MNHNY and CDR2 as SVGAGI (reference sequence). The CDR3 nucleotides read TGTGCCAGCAGTCCCCGACAGGGAGTCACTGAAGCTTTCTTT. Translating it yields CASSPRQGVTEAFF.

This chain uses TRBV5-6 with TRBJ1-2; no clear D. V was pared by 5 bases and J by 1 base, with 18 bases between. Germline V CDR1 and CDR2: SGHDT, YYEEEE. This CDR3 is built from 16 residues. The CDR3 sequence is CASRSQTDYNNYGYTF. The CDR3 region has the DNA TGTGCCAGCAGATCCCAAACAGATTATAATAACTATGGCTACACCTTC.

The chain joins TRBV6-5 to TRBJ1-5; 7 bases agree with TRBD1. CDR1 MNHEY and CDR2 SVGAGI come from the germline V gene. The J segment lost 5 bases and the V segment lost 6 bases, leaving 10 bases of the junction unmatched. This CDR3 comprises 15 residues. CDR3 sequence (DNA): TGTGCCAGCAGATCTAGGGGGCGCATCGATCAGCCCCAGCATTTT. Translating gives CASRSRGRIDQPQHF.

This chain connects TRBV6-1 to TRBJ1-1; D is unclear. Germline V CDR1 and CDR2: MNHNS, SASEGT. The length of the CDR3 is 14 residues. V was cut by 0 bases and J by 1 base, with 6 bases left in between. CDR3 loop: CASSEAHRNTEAFF. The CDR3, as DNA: TGTGCCAGCAGTGAAGCGCACAGGAACACTGAAGCTTTCTTT.

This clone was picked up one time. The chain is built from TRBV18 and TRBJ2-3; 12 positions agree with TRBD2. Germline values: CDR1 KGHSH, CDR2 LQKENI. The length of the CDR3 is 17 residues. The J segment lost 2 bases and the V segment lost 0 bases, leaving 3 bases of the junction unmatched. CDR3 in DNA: TGTGCCAGCTCACCACCGCCTAGCGGGAGGGTCACAGATACGCAGTATTTT. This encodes CASSPPPSGRVTDTQYF.

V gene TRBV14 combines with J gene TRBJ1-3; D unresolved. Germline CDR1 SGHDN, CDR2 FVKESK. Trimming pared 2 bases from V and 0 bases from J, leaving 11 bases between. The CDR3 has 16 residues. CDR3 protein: CASSQFRESSGNTIYF. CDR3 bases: TGTGCCAGCAGCCAATTCCGGGAGTCCTCTGGAAACACCATATATTTT.

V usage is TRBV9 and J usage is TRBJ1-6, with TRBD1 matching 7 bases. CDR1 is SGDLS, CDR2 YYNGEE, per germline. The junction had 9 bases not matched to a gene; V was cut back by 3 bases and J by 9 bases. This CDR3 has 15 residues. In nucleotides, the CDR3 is TGTGCCAGCAGCGGACCGACAGGGAAAGCTTCACCCCTCCACTTT. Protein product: CASSGPTGKASPLHF.

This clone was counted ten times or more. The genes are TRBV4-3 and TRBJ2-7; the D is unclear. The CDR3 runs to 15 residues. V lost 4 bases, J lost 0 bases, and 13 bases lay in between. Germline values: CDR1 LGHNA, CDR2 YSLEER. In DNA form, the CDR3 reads TGCGCCAGCAGCCGGGCCCCTGGCGACTCCTACGAGCAGTACTTC. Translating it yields CASSRAPGDSYEQYF.

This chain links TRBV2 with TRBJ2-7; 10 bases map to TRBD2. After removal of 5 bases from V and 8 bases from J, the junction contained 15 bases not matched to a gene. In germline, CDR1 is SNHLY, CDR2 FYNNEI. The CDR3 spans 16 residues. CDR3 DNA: TGTGCCAGCAGTTCTGACCTTTATAGCGGGAGGAGGAAGCAGTACTTC. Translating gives CASSSDLYSGRRKQYF.

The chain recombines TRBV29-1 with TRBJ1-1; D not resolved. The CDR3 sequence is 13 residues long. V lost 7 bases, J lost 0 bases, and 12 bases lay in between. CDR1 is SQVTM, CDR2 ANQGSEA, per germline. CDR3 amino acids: CSAETGMNTEAFF. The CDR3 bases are TGCAGCGCCGAGACGGGAATGAACACTGAAGCTTTCTTT.

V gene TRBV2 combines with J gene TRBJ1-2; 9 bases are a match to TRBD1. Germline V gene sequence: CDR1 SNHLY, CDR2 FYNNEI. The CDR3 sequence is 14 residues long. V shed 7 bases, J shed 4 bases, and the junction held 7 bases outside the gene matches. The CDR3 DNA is TGTGCCAGCAAAGAACAGGGGGCCGGCTATGGCTACACCTTC. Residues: CASKEQGAGYGYTF.

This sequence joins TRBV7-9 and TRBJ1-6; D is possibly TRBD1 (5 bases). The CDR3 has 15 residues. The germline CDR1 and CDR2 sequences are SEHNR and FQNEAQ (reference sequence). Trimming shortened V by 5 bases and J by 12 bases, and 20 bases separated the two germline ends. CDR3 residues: CASSPLGGVEKPLHF. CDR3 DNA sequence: TGTGCCAGCAGCCCGTTGGGAGGGGTGGAAAAACCCCTCCACTTT.